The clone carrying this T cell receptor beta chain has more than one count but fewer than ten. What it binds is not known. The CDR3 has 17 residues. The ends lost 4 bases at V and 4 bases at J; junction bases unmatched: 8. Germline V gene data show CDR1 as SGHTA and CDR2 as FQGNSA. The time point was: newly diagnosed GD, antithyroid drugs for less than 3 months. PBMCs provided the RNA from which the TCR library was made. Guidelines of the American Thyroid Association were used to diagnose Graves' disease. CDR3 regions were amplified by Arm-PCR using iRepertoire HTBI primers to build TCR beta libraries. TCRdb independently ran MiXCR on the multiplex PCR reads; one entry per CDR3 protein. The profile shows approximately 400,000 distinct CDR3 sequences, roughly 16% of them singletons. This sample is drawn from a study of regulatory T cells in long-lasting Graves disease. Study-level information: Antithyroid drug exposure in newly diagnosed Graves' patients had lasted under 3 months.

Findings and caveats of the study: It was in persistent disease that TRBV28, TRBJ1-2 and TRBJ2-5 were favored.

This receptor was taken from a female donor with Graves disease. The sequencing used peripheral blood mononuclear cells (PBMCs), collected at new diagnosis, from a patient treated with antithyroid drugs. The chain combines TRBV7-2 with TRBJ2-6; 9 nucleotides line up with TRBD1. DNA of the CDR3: TGTGCCAGCAGCTCATGGGGACAGGGTCCCGGGGCCAACGTCCTGACTTTC. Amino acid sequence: CASSSWGQGPGANVLTF. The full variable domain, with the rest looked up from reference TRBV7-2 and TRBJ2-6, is GAGVSQSPSNKVTEKGKDVELRCDPISGHTALYWYRQSLGQGLEFLIYFQGNSAPDKSGLPSDRFSAERTGGSVSTLTIQRTQQEDSAVYLCASSSWGQGPGANVLTFGAGSRLTVL.